This TCR beta chain was sequenced for a study of cytotoxic CD8 clonotypes in ibrutinib-treated CLL. Study context: A mean of roughly 250,000 productive templates and tens of thousands of productive rearrangements was obtained per sample.

Germline assignment: CDR1 WNHNN and CDR2 SYGVQD (reference sequence). The ends were cut back, 2 bases at V and 0 bases at J, with 4 bases in the middle. This CDR3 has 13 amino acids. The assay was immunoSEQ multiplex PCR, and TCRdb's table has in-frame clones only and misses some. The sample yields approximately 130,000 clones, less than 90% seen once. The receptor comes from a human donor with chronic lymphocytic leukemia. The rearrangement uses TRBV10-1 and TRBJ2-5; D is unresolved. The sample in question was PBMCs, obtained after 24 months of ibrutinib treatment. The CDR3: CASSEGHQETQYF. The CDR3 DNA sequence: TGCGCCAGCAGTGAGGGACACCAAGAGACCCAGTACTTC.